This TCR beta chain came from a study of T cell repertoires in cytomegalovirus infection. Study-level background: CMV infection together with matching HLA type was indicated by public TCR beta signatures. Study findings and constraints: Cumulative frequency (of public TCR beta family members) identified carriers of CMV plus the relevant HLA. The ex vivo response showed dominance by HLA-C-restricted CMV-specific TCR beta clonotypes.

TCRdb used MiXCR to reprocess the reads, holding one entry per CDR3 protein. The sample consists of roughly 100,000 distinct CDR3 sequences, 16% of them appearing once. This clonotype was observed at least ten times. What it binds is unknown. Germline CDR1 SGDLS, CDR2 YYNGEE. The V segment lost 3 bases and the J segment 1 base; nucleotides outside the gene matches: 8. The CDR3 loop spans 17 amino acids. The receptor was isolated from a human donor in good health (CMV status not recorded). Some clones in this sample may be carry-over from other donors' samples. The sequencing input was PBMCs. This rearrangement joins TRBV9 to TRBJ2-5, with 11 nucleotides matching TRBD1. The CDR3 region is CASSAPGTGGSQETQYF. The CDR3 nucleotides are TGTGCCAGCAGCGCACCCGGGACAGGGGGGAGCCAAGAGACCCAGTACTTC.